The 26 T cell receptor beta chains given below trace back to one sample, sequenced in a study of blood T cell repertoires in COVID-19. Libraries were prepared by immunoSEQ multiplex PCR; TCRdb keeps only in-frame clonotypes and omits some of them. The data show about 140,000 clones, with roughly 83% seen just once and 5.5% held by the top ten. The sequenced material came from PBMCs or T cells enriched from blood (not recorded which). Receptors were obtained from a man aged 35 to 55 with acute COVID-19.

The chain couples TRBV27 to TRBJ1-4, with unresolved D. Germline CDR1 reads MNHEY; CDR2 reads SMNVEV (reference sequence). Trimming took off 6 bases at V and 10 bases at J, with 12 bases between the two ends. CDR3 size: 12 residues. CDR3 bases: TGTGCCAGCAGCCTAAGTAACGGAAAACTGTTTTTT. Protein product: CASSLSNGKLFF.

This clone was found once. The chain employs TRBV4-3 and TRBJ2-1; 8 bases align to TRBD2. CDR1 and CDR2 (germline): LGHNA, YSLEER. After removal of 2 bases from V and 7 bases from J, the junction contained 10 bases not matched to a gene. The length of the CDR3 is 16 residues. In DNA, the CDR3 is TGCGCCAGCAGCCAAAACCGGGGGGGGGCTCGAAATGAGCAGTTCTTC. Its translation is CASSQNRGGARNEQFF.

Written as DNA, the CDR3 is TGTGCCAGTCTTATGGACCGGGGTGAAAAACTGTTTTTT. This translates into CASLMDRGEKLFF. The J gene is TRBJ1-4, the V gene TRBV2, with D unclear. The V gene's germline CDR1 is SNHLY and CDR2 FYNNEI. This CDR3 is 13 amino acids long. The V gene lost 9 bases and the J gene lost 7 bases, with 15 bases spanning the gap. The full variable domain, with the rest looked up from reference TRBV2 and TRBJ1-4, is EPEVTQTPSHQVTQMGQEVILRCVPISNHLYFYWYRQILGQKVEFLVSFYNNEISEKSEIFDDQFSVERPDGSNFTLKIRSTKLEDSAMYFCASLMDRGEKLFFGSGTQLSVL.

The chain joins TRBV7-9 to TRBJ1-2, with 9 bases that match TRBD1. Per the germline V gene, CDR1 is SEHNR and CDR2 is FQNEAQ (reference sequence). This CDR3 is built from 19 residues. V shed 8 bases and J 0 bases; nucleotides not matched to a gene: 19. The CDR3 DNA follows: TGTGCCAGCGGGCTAGGACAGGGGAAAAAACTCCCAGCTAACTATGGCTACACCTTC. It is translated as CASGLGQGKKLPANYGYTF.

This rearrangement joins TRBV3-1 (or the pseudogene TRBV3-2) to TRBJ1-2; no firm D call. CDR3 size: 13 residues. V was pared by 10 bases and J by 6 bases, with 18 bases between. Germline V gene lookup returns CDR1 LGHDT and CDR2 YNNKEL (reference sequence). CDR3 sequence: CATTVRGLHGYTF. In DNA form, the CDR3 reads TGTGCCACCACGGTCCGGGGTCTCCATGGCTACACCTTC.

The chain uses TRBV13 and TRBJ2-7, with 10 bases lining up with TRBD1. Per germline, CDR1 PRHDT and CDR2 FYEKMQ (reference sequence). Unmatched junction bases numbered 6, after V lost 4 bases and J lost 0 bases. This CDR3 has 16 amino acids. The CDR3 DNA is TGTGCCAGCAGCTCAAGGGACAGGGGCTACTCCTACGAGCAGTACTTC. Translating gives CASSSRDRGYSYEQYF.

The chain joins TRBV6-5 to TRBJ2-5, with D tentatively TRBD2 (6 bases). The CDR3 extends over 13 amino acids. Germline V gives CDR1 MNHEY, CDR2 SVGAGI. V was pared by 6 bases and J by 5 bases, with 13 bases between. The CDR3 spells CASRPGGPETQYF. CDR3 bases: TGTGCCAGCAGGCCAGGAGGGCCGGAGACCCAGTACTTC.

The chain uses TRBV6-1 and TRBJ2-5, with TRBD2 as a possible D gene (6 bases). The V end lost 3 bases, the J end lost 5 bases, and 22 bases lay between the germline ends. Germline CDR1 reads MNHNS; CDR2 reads SASEGT. This CDR3 spans 17 amino acids. This CDR3 is CASSDSLLIGGRETQYF. CDR3 nucleotides: TGTGCCAGCAGTGATTCCCTTCTAATAGGTGGGAGGGAGACCCAGTACTTC.

Worth noting for this clone: This CDR3 is also generated by other DNA sequences in the sample. The chain employs TRBV5-1 and TRBJ2-2; a possible D gene is TRBD2 (6 bases). V gave up 4 bases and J gave up 4 bases, with 11 bases separating them. In germline, CDR1 is SGHRS, CDR2 YFSETQ. The CDR3 has 14 residues. The CDR3 region is CASSPGTSTGELFF. The CDR3 nucleotides read TGCGCCAGCAGCCCCGGGACTTCCACCGGGGAGCTGTTTTTT. Using reference TRBV5-1 and TRBJ2-2 for the parts outside the CDR3, the full variable domain is KAGVTQTPRYLIKTRGQQVTLSCSPISGHRSVSWYQQTPGQGLQFLFEYFSETQRNKGNFPGRFSGRQFSNSRSEMNVSTLELGDSALYLCASSPGTSTGELFFGEGSRLTVL.

The chain links TRBV15 to TRBJ1-2; TRBD1 matches 9 bases. Germline V gives CDR1 LNHNV, CDR2 YYDKDF (reference sequence). Trimming at V came to 0 bases and at J to 3 bases, leaving 5 bases not matched to a gene. This CDR3 has 16 amino acids. CDR3 nucleotides: TGTGCCACCAGCAGAGAAGGGGACAGGGAAGACTATGGCTACACCTTC. Residues: CATSREGDREDYGYTF.

The chain uses TRBV19 and TRBJ1-5; D is undetermined. The CDR3 totals 16 residues. Germline V lookup: CDR1 LNHDA, CDR2 SQIVND (reference sequence). V was pared by 7 bases and J by 3 bases, with 19 bases between. As DNA, the CDR3 is TGTGCCAGTAACAATATCCCCGGAGGTATCAATCAGCCCCAGCATTTT. This gives the protein CASNNIPGGINQPQHF.

V usage is TRBV9 and J usage is TRBJ1-6; maybe TRBD1 (6 bases). With 3 bases removed from V and 2 bases from J, the gap between germline ends came to 9 bases. The CDR3 runs 15 residues. Germline V gene sequence: CDR1 SGDLS, CDR2 YYNGEE. CDR3 nucleotide sequence: TGTGCCAGCAGCGGCGGACAGCCCTATAATTCACCCCTCCACTTT. As protein: CASSGGQPYNSPLHF.

The genes are TRBV28 and TRBJ2-1, with a possible D match to TRBD2 (5 bases). V shed 5 bases and J shed 5 bases, with 16 bases lying between them. Looked up from germline, CDR1 is MDHEN and CDR2 is SYDVKM. The CDR3 spans 15 residues. The CDR3 sequence is CASSQRTGADNEQFF. As DNA, the CDR3 is TGTGCCAGCAGTCAGCGGACGGGCGCCGACAATGAGCAGTTCTTC. The entire variable domain, with the rest obtained from reference TRBV28 and TRBJ2-1, is as follows: DVKVTQSSRYLVKRTGEKVFLECVQDMDHENMFWYRQDPGLGLRLIYFSYDVKMKEKGDIPEGYSVSREKKERFSLILESASTNQTSMYLCASSQRTGADNEQFFGPGTRLTVL.

The rearrangement joins TRBV10-3 to TRBJ1-4, with D maybe TRBD1 (6 bases). Trimming took off 4 bases at V and 1 base at J, with 13 bases between the two ends. The V gene's germline CDR1 is ENHRY and CDR2 SYGVKD. The CDR3 totals 16 residues. The CDR3 DNA sequence: TGTGCCATCAGTGCTAGGGGACACGGAACTAATGAAAAACTGTTTTTT. Amino acids: CAISARGHGTNEKLFF.

DNA of the CDR3: TGTGCCAGCAGCTCTGGCGGTGAAGAGACCCAGTACTTC. It encodes CASSSGGEETQYF. This rearrangement joins TRBV11-3 to TRBJ2-5; D is unclear. The germline gives CDR1 SGHNT, CDR2 YENEEA. The V end was cut by 4 bases, the J end by 3 bases, with 9 bases between. The CDR3 sequence is 13 residues long.

J is TRBJ1-6 and V is TRBV30; D is unresolved. The V and J ends lost 7 bases and 5 bases respectively, with 15 bases between them. Germline V gives CDR1 GTSNPN, CDR2 SVGIG (reference sequence). The CDR3 extends over 14 amino acids. CDR3 protein: CAYSSTVDNSPLHF. The CDR3 nucleotides read TGTGCCTACAGCTCCACAGTAGATAATTCACCCCTCCACTTT.

The chain combines TRBV6-5 with TRBJ2-3; the D is unclear. CDR3 length equals 14 residues. Looked up from germline, CDR1 is MNHEY and CDR2 is SVGAGI. The V gene lost 5 bases and the J gene lost 0 bases, with 9 bases spanning the gap. CDR3 sequence (DNA): TGTGCCAGCAGTCCTGACGGGAGCACAGATACGCAGTATTTT. Protein: CASSPDGSTDTQYF.

The chain is built from TRBV6-2 or TRBV6-3 and TRBJ2-1; 11 bases are shared with TRBD2. CDR3 size: 19 residues. The ends lost 5 bases at V and 0 bases at J; junction bases unmatched: 12. Germline CDR1 is MNHEY and CDR2 is SVGEGT. CDR3 DNA: TGTGCCAGCAGTCCAACCCTTAGCGGGAGGGCCCTCTCCTACAATGAGCAGTTCTTC. It yields the protein CASSPTLSGRALSYNEQFF.

V gene TRBV6-2 or TRBV6-3 combines with J gene TRBJ1-5; D is unclear. Germline V lookup: CDR1 MNHEY, CDR2 SVGEGT. The V and J ends lost 5 bases and 7 bases respectively, with 9 bases between them. There are 12 residues in the CDR3. The chain's CDR3 is CASSPGLQPQHF. CDR3 coding DNA: TGTGCCAGCAGTCCCGGTTTGCAGCCCCAGCATTTT.

The chain is built from TRBV7-9 and TRBJ2-5, with D possibly TRBD2 on 5 matching bases. Trimming shortened V by 5 bases and J by 7 bases, and 8 bases separated the two germline ends. From germline, CDR1 is SEHNR and CDR2 FQNEAQ (reference sequence). This CDR3 comprises 11 residues. The CDR3 coding sequence is TGTGCCAGCAGCCTCGAGGGGACCCAGTACTTC. Amino acid sequence: CASSLEGTQYF.

This chain joins TRBV9 and TRBJ1-2; TRBD1 might be the D (5 bases). This CDR3 region has 14 residues. V lost 5 bases, J lost 3 bases, and 14 bases lay in between. Germline assignment: CDR1 SGDLS and CDR2 YYNGEE. The CDR3 spells CASSDGGDYYGYTF. The CDR3 DNA reads as TGTGCCAGCAGTGATGGGGGGGACTACTATGGCTACACCTTC.

This sequence joins TRBV4-2 and TRBJ1-3; D not certain. V lost 3 bases and J 4 bases, leaving 7 bases between the germline ends. Germline V gives CDR1 LGHNA, CDR2 YNFKEQ. The CDR3 consists of 13 residues. The CDR3 nucleotides read TGTGCCAGCAGCCATCCTGAGGGAAACACCATATATTTT. Protein: CASSHPEGNTIYF.

The chain joins TRBV15 to TRBJ2-3; TRBD2 aligns across 14 bases. V trimming: 4 bases; J trimming: 5 bases; junction bases outside the gene matches: 8. This CDR3 region has 17 residues. CDR1 is LNHNV, CDR2 YYDKDF, per germline (reference sequence). The CDR3 region has the DNA TGTGCCACCAGCACCCAGGGACTAGCGGGAGTTGAAGATACGCAGTATTTT. Its translation: CATSTQGLAGVEDTQYF.

The chain combines TRBV16 with TRBJ2-3, with a weak D call TRBD2 (6 bases). The CDR3 runs to 13 residues. Germline V gene data show CDR1 as KGHSY and CDR2 as FQNENV. With 4 bases removed from V and 4 bases from J, the gap between germline ends came to 9 bases. Written as DNA, the CDR3 is TGTGCCAGCAGCCGGGAGGAGTCAGATACGCAGTATTTT. Encoded protein: CASSREESDTQYF.

The rearrangement links TRBV12-3 or TRBV12-4 to TRBJ2-4, with a possible D match to TRBD2 (5 bases). V lost 7 bases to trimming and J lost 11 bases, with 18 bases between them. CDR3 length: 13 residues. The CDR3 spells CASTIEGNDFQYF. The CDR3, as DNA: TGTGCCAGCACCATTGAGGGAAATGACTTTCAGTACTTC.

A word on this clone: This specimen includes other DNA sequences encoding the same CDR3. This chain uses TRBV7-2 with TRBJ2-3; D perhaps matches TRBD2 (5 bases). Trimming took off 0 bases at V and 5 bases at J, with 6 bases between the two ends. The CDR3 runs 13 residues. Germline values: CDR1 SGHTA, CDR2 FQGNSA. The CDR3 DNA follows: TGTGCCAGCAGCTTAGCGAGGGAAGATACGCAGTATTTT. Its translation: CASSLAREDTQYF.